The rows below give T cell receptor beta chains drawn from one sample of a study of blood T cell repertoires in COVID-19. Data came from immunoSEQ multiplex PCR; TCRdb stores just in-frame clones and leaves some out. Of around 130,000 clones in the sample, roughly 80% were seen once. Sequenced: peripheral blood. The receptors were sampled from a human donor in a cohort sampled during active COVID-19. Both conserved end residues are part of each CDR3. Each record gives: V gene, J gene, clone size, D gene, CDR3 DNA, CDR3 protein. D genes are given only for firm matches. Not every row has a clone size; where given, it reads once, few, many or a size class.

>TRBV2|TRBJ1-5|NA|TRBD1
TGTGCCAGCAGTTCCGGGACAGGACAATATAGCAATCAGCCCCAGCATTTT
CASSSGTGQYSNQPQHF
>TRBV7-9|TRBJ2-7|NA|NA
TGTGCCAGCAGCTTAAACAGGGTACCCTACTACGAGCAGTACTTC
CASSLNRVPYYEQYF
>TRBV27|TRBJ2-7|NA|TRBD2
TGTGCCAGCAGTTTAAGGGGTAGCGGGGCCTACGAGCAGTACTTC
CASSLRGSGAYEQYF
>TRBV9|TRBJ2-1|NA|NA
TGTGCCAGCAGCGTAGAAGCTAGCGACTACAATGAGCAGTTCTTC
CASSVEASDYNEQFF
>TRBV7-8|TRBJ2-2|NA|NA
TGTGCCAGCAGCTTTTTGGACGGGGTCAACACCGGGGAGCTGTTTTTT
CASSFLDGVNTGELFF
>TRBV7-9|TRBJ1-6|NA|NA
TGTGCCAGCAGCTTAGACAGTGGATTGTTTCCCCTCCACTTT
CASSLDSGLFPLHF
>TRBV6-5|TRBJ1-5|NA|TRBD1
TGTGCCAGCAGCCCCCCGACAGGGGACCAGCAGCCCCAGCATTTT
CASSPPTGDQQPQHF
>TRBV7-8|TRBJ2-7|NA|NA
TGTGCCAGCAGCTTGGGACTCGAGCAGTACTTC
CASSLGLEQYF
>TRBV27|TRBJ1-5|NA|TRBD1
TGTGCCAGCAGTTATGGGGTGGGACAGGGAGAGCAGCCCCAGCATTTT
CASSYGVGQGEQPQHF
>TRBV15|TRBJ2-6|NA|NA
TGTGCCACTGGGACACGGAGTCCGTCTGGGGCCAACGTCCTGACTTTC
CATGTRSPSGANVLTF
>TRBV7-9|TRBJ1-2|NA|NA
TGTGCCAGCAGCGCGAACTATGGCTACACCTTC
CASSANYGYTF
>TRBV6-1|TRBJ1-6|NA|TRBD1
TGTGCCAGCAGTGATACAGGGGTTAATTCACCCCTCCACTTT
CASSDTGVNSPLHF
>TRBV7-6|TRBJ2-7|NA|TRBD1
TGTGCCAGCAGCTCGGGACAGGGTCCCTACGAGCAGTACTTC
CASSSGQGPYEQYF
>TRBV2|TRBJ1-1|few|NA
TGTGCCAGCAGTCCTTATCTTGAGACAGGTGAAGCTTTCTTT
CASSPYLETGEAFF
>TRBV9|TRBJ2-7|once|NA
TGTGCCAGCAGCGCCGGGGGAAACTACGAGCAGTACTTC
CASSAGGNYEQYF
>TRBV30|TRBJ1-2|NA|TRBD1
TGTGCCTGGACCCCAGGGGGTAACTATGGCTACACCTTC
CAWTPGGNYGYTF
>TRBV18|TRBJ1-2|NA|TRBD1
TGTGCCAGCTCACCTCCCCGGGACAGAAAACCAAAATATGGCTACACCTTC
CASSPPRDRKPKYGYTF
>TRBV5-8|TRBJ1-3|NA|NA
TGTGCCAGCAGCTTGGAAGGGGTGTCTGGAAACACCATATATTTT
CASSLEGVSGNTIYF
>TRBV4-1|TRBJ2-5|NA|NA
TGCGCCAGCTCCCTTGGGCAGCAAGAGACCCAGTACTTC
CASSLGQQETQYF
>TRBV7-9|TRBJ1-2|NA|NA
TGTGCCAGCAGCTTAGGCTCCGCGGCCGATGGCTACACCTTC
CASSLGSAADGYTF
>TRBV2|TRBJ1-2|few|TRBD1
TGTGCCAGCAGTGAAGCGCCACAGGGGAAGGCCTATGGCTACACCTTC
CASSEAPQGKAYGYTF
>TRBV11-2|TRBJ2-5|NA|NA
TGTGCCAGCAGCTTCCGGACAGCAGATTTTGGGACCCAGTACTTC
CASSFRTADFGTQYF
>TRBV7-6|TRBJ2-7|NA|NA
TGTGCCAGCAGCTTAGACCTCAGAGGCTACGAGCAGTACTTC
CASSLDLRGYEQYF
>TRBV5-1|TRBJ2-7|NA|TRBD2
TGCGCCAGCAGCTTGGTGTCTAGCGGGGGGGCTCTCTTCTACGAGCAGTACTTC
CASSLVSSGGALFYEQYF
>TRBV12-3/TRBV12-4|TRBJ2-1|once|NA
TGTGCCAGCAGTTTTCAGGGCTACAATGAGCAGTTCTTC
CASSFQGYNEQFF